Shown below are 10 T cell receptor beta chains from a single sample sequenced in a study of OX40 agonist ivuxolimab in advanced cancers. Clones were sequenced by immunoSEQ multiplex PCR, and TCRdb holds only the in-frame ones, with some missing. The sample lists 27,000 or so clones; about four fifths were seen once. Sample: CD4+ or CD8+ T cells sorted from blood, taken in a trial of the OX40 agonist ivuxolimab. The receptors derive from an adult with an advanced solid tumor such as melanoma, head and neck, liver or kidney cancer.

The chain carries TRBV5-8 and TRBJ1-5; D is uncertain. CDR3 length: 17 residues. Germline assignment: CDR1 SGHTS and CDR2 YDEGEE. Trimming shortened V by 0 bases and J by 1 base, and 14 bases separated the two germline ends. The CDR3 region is CASSLAPRLGSNQPQHF. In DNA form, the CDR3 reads TGTGCCAGCAGCTTGGCCCCCAGGCTAGGGAGCAATCAGCCCCAGCATTTT.

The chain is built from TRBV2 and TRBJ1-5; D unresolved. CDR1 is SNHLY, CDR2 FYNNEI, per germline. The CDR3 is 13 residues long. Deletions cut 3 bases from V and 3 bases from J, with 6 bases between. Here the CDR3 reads CASSDTINQPQHF. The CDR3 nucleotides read TGTGCCAGCAGTGACACTATCAATCAGCCCCAGCATTTT.

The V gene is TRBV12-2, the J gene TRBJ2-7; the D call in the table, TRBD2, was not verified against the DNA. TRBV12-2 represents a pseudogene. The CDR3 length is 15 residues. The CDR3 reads CASRSGASGAYEQYF. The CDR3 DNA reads TGTGCAAGTCGCTCCGGGGCTAGCGGGGCCTACGAGCAGTACTTC.

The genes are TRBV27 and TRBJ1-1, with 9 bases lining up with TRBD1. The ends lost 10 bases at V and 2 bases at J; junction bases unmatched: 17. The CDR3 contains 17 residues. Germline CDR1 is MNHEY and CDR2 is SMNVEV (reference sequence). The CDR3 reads CATYSYRDRDFNTEAFF. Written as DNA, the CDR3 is TGTGCCACCTACTCTTACCGGGACAGGGACTTTAACACTGAAGCTTTCTTT.

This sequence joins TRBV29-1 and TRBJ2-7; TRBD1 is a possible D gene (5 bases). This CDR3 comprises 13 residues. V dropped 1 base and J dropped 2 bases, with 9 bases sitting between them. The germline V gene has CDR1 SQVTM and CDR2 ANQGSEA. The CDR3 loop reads CSVEGQTAYEQYF. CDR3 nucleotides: TGCAGCGTTGAAGGACAGACCGCCTACGAGCAGTACTTC.

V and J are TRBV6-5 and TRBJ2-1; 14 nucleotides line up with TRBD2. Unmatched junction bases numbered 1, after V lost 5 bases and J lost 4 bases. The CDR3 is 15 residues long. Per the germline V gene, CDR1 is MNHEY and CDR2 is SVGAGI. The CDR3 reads CASSRTSGGYNEQFF. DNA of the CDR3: TGTGCCAGCAGTCGGACTAGCGGGGGGTACAATGAGCAGTTCTTC.

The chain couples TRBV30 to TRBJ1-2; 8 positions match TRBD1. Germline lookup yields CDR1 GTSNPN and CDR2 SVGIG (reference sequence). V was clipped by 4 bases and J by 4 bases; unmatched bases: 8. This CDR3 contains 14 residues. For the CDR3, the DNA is TGTGCCTGGAAGCAGGGGGCGTCCACCTATGGCTACACCTTC. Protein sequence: CAWKQGASTYGYTF.

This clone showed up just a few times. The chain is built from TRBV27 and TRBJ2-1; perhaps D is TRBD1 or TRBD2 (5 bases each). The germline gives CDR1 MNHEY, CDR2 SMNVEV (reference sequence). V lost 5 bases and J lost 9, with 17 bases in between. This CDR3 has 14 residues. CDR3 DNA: TGTGCCAGCAGTGCAGCCTCGGGGCTCCGTGAGCAGTTCTTC. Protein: CASSAASGLREQFF.

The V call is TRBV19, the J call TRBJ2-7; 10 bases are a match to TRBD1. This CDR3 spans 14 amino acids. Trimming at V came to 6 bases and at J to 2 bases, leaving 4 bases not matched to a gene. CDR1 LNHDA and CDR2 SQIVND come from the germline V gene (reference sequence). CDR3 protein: CASSPGTGAYEQYF. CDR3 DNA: TGTGCCAGTAGCCCCGGGACAGGGGCCTACGAGCAGTACTTC. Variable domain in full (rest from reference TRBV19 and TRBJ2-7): DGGITQSPKYLFRKEGQNVTLSCEQNLNHDAMYWYRQDPGQGLRLIYYSQIVNDFQKGDIAEGYSVSREKKESFPLTVTSAQKNPTAFYLCASSPGTGAYEQYFGPGTRLTVT.

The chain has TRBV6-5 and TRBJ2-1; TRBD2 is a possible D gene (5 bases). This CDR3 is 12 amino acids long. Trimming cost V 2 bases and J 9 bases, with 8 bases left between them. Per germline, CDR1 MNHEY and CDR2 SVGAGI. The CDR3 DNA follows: TGTGCCAGCAGTTACGGAGGTAGTGAGCAGTTCTTC. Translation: CASSYGGSEQFF.